This T cell receptor beta chain was documented in a study of T cells in Graves' hyperthyroidism and ophthalmopathy. Points from the study as a whole: Stable hyperthyroidism was told apart from ophthalmopathy by a model built on 13 V-J features.

The germline V gene has CDR1 MGHRA and CDR2 YSYEKL. Trimming pared 4 bases from V and 8 bases from J, leaving 9 bases between. The CDR3 covers 12 residues. Amplification yielded TCR beta CDR3 regions, with RNA transcripts as the source. The HTBI primer set drove a first-round RT-PCR of the TCR CDR3. TCRdb reprocessed the multiplex PCR reads via MiXCR and lists one record per CDR3 protein. This repertoire shows about 360,000 distinct CDR3 sequences, more than 15% found once; its top ten account for 25% to 35%. In patients aged 18 to 65, hyperthyroidism was newly diagnosed, with duration under 2 months. Investigators excluded patients with uncontrolled infection, other autoimmune disease, pregnancy or lactation. This clonotype was seen only a few times. Antigen specificity is unknown.

The TCR sequence derives from a woman aged 18-29 years with Graves' hyperthyroidism that later progressed to Graves' ophthalmopathy. Sequencing was carried out using blood. The chain recombines TRBV4-1 with TRBJ1-3, with unresolved D. The CDR3 coding sequence is TGCGCCAGCAGCCCTGGAGAAGACACCATATATTTT. Its protein product is CASSPGEDTIYF.